This T cell receptor beta chain derives from a study of cytomegalovirus exposure and HLA in healthy donors. For the study at large: Unique TCRs from HLA-typed donors, about 78 million of them, were held in an early data release.

Use of 60 Vbeta and 13 Jbeta primers characterized the PCR. The method was immunoSEQ multiplex PCR; TCRdb's version includes in-frame clones alone and lacks a portion of them. Among roughly 200,000 clones listed, 70% to 85% were seen once. The CDR3 loop spans 15 amino acids. Trimming took off 5 bases at V and 4 bases at J, with 15 bases between the two ends. Germline V CDR1 and CDR2: SGHAT, FQNNGV. Notes on this clone: Its target is unknown.

Study findings and constraints: With later analysis, a missense DCLRE1C variant became linked to TCR beta V- and J-gene trimming. Confirmation in vitro established that a few CMV-associated chains were specific for CMV antigens.

The sequenced sample consisted of PBMCs. The chain joins TRBV11-2 to TRBJ1-3; D call uncertain. This clonotype was obtained from a woman between 55 and 75 years old in good health and CMV-seropositive. CDR3 bases: TGTGCCAGCAGCCCCCCGGGGTGGGAGGGAAACACCATATATTTT. Amino acids: CASSPPGWEGNTIYF.